This T cell receptor beta chain was obtained from a study of beta chain features in type 1 diabetes. A word on this clone: What it binds is unknown.

cDNA synthesis used the whole RNA isolate, giving expressed TCRB sequences. Clones were sequenced by immunoSEQ multiplex PCR, and TCRdb holds only the in-frame ones, with some missing. The table lists 160,000 or so clones, about 9% of them singletons, with around 0.7% in the top ten. Overall study results and limits: The analysis here could not establish whether HLA type shapes TCRB rearrangement. Sequencing from cDNA could over-represent high-TCR-expressing cells. Shortening that was moderate but significant affected the TCRB CDR3s of Type 1 diabetes patients in all four CD4+ subsets. Diminished insertions and augmented deletions at VDJ junctions characterized type 1 diabetes patients.

After removal of 4 bases from V and 11 bases from J, the junction contained 9 bases not matched to a gene. Germline-derived CDR1 and CDR2 are SGHRS and YFSETQ. The CDR3 consists of 13 residues. The TCR originated in a woman between 25 and 40 years old with type 1 diabetes. Sequencing input: central memory CD4+ T cells from blood. The V call is TRBV5-1, the J call TRBJ2-3, with 8 bases fitting TRBD2. The CDR3, as DNA: TGCGCCAGCAGCCTACTTGAACTAGCGGAGCAGTATTTT. Its protein product is CASSLLELAEQYF.